Included here is one T cell receptor (beta chain) sequence, with context. What it binds is not known. Exclusion of a patient followed from autoimmune disease history or systemic immunosuppression. Drawing of blood for sampling happened at baseline, at cycle 4 day 1, and at cycle 7 day 1. The data are from a study of OX40 agonist ivuxolimab in advanced cancers. Study-wide background: Two cutaneous melanoma patients and one hepatocellular carcinoma patient, three in all, had partial responses.

V dropped 5 bases and J dropped 8 bases, with 10 bases sitting between them. Germline lookup yields CDR1 MNHEY and CDR2 SMNVEV (reference sequence). The CDR3 spans 12 residues. Study-wide results and limits: Patients who responded partially at 0.1-3.0 mg/kg showed clonal expansion ranking among the lowest.

The method was immunoSEQ multiplex PCR; TCRdb's version includes in-frame clones alone and lacks a portion of them. The sample has about 95,000 clones, roughly nine tenths seen once. The rearrangement joins TRBV27 to TRBJ2-4; D gene uncertain. This receptor was obtained from an adult with an advanced solid tumor such as melanoma, head and neck, liver or kidney cancer. Sequencing used CD4+ or CD8+ T cells sorted from blood, obtained in a trial of the OX40 agonist ivuxolimab. CDR3 amino acids: CASSPGRDIQYF. CDR3 nucleotides: TGTGCCAGCAGTCCCGGGCGCGACATTCAGTACTTC.